Below are 3 T cell receptor beta chains sequenced from a single sample in a study of shared clonotypes between healthy human individuals. Data came from immunoSEQ multiplex PCR; TCRdb stores just in-frame clones and leaves some out. The data hold 2 million to 2.5 million clones, with 90% to 96% observed a single time. Sequenced: naive CD4+ T cells sorted from blood. Subset of the sample: CD45RA+ positively selected. The origin of the receptors is a man between 18 and 35 years old in good health.

Details on this clone: Other DNA variants within this sample encode the same CDR3. The V call is TRBV6-5, the J call TRBJ1-5; D is uncertain. Trimming took off 0 bases at V and 2 bases at J, with 5 bases between the two ends. This CDR3 has 14 amino acids. The germline V gene encodes CDR1 MNHEY and CDR2 SVGAGI. The DNA for the CDR3 is TGTGCCAGCAGTTACTCGTCCGGCAATCAGCCCCAGCATTTT. It codes for CASSYSSGNQPQHF.

The rearrangement links TRBV6-1 to TRBJ2-7; D possibly uses TRBD1 or TRBD2 (6 bases each). Germline V gives CDR1 MNHNS, CDR2 SASEGT. The CDR3 runs 15 residues. Trimming removed 6 bases from V and 0 bases from J, with 15 bases in between. This CDR3 reads CASRRGAGSSYEQYF. The CDR3 coding sequence is TGTGCCAGCAGGAGGGGGGCAGGGAGCTCCTACGAGCAGTACTTC.

The J gene is TRBJ1-2, the V gene TRBV7-9; TRBD1 might be the D (5 bases). Germline V gene sequence: CDR1 SEHNR, CDR2 FQNEAQ (reference sequence). Between the trimmed V and J ends, which lost 5 bases and 3 bases, there was a span of 16 bases. This CDR3 is 15 amino acids long. The CDR3 here is CASSGSWGGDYGYTF. In DNA, the CDR3 is TGTGCCAGCAGCGGATCTTGGGGAGGGGACTATGGCTACACCTTC.